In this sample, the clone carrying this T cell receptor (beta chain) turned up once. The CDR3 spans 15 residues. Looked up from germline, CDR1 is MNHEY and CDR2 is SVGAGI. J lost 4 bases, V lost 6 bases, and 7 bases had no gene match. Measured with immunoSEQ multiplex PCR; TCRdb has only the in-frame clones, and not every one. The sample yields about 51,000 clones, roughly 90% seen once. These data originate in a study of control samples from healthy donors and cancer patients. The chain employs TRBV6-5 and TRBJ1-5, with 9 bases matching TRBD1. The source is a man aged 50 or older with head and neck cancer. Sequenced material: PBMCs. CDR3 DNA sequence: TGTGCCAGCAGACCAACAGGGGGCGTAAATCAGCCCCAGCATTTT. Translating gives CASRPTGGVNQPQHF.